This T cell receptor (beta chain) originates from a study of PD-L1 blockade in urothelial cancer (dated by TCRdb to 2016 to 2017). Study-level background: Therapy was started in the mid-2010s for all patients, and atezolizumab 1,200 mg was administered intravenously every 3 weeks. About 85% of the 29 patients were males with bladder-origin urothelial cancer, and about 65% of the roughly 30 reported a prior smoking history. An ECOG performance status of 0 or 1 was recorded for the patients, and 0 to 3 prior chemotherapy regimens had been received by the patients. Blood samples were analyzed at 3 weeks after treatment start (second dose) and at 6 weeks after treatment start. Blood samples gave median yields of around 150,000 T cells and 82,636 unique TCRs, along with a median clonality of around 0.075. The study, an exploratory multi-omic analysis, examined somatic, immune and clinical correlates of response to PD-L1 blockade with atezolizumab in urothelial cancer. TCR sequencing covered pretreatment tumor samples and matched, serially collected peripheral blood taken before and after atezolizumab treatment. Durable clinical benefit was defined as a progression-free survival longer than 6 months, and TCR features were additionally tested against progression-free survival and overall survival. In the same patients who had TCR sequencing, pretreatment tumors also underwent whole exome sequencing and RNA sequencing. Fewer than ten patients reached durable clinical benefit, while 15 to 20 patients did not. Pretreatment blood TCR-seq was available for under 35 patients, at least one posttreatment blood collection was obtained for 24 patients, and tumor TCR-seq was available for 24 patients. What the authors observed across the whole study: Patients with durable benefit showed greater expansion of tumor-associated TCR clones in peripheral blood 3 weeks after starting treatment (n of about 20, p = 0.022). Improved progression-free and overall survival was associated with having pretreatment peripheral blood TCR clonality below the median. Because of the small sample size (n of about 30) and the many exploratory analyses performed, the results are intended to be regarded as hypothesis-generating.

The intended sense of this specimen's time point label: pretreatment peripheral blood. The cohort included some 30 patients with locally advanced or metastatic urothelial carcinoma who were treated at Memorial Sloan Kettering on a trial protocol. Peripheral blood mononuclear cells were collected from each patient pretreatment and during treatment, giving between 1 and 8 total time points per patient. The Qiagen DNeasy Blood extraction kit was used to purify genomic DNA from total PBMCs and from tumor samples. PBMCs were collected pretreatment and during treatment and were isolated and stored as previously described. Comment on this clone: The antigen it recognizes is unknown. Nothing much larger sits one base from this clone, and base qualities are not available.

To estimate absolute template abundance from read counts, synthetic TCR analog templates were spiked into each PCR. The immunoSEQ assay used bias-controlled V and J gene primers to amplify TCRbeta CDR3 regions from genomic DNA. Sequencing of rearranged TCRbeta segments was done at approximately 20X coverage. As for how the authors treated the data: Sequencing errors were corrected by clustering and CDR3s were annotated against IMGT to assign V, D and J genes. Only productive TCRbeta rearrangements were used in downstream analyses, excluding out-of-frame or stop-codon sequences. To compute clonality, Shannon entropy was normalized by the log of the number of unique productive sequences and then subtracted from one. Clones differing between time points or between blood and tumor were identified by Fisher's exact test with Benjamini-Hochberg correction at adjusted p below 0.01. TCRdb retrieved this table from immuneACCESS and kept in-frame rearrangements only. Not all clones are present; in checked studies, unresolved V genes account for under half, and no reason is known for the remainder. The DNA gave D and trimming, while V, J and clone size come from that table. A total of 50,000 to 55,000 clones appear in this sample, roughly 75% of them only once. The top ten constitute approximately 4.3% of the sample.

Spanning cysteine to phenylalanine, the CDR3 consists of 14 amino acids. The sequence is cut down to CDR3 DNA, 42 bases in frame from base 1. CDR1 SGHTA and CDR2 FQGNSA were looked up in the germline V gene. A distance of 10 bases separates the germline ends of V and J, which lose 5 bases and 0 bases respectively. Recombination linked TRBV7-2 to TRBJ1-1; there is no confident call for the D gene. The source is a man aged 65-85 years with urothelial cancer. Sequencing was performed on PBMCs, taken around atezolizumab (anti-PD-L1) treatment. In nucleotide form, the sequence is TGTGCCAGCAGCGCCACGCGCTTGAACACTGAAGCTTTCTTT. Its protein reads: CASSATRLNTEAFF.